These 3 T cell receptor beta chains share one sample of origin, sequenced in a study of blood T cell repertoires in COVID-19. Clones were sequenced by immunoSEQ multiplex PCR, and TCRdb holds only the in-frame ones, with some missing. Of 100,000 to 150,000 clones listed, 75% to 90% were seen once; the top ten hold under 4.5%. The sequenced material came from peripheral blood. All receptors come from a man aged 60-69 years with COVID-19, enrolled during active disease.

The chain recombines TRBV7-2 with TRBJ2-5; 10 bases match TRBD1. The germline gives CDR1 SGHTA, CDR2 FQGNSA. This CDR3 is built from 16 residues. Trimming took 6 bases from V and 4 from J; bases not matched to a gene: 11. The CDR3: CASSLQRQGAGETQYF. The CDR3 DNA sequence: TGTGCCAGCAGTTTACAAAGACAGGGGGCTGGAGAGACCCAGTACTTC.

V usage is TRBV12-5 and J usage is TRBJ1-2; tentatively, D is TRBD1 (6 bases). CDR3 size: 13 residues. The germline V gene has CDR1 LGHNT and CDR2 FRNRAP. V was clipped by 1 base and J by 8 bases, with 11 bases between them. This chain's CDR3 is CASGLDTGIGYTF. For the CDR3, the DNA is TGTGCTAGTGGTTTGGATACAGGGATCGGCTACACCTTC.

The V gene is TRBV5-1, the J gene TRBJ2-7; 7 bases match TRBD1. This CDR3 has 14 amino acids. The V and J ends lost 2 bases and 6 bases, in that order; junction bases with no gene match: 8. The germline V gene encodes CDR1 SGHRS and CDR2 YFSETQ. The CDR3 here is CASSFTGDASEQYF. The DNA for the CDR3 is TGCGCCAGCAGCTTTACAGGGGACGCCAGCGAGCAGTACTTC.